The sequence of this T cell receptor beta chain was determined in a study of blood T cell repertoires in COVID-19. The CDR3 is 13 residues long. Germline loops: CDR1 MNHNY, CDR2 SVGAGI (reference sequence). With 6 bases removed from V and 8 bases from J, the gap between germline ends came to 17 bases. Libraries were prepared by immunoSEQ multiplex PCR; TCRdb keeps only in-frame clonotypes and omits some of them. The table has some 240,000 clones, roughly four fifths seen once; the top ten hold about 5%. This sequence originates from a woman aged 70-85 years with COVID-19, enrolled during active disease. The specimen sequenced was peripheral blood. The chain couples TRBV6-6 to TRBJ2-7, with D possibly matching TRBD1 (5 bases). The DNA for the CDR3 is TGTGCCAGCAGCCTCCGACAGCAAAATAAGCAGTACTTC. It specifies CASSLRQQNKQYF.